This is a list of T cell receptor beta chains from one sample in a study of vaccination effects on CD4 cells after COVID-19. Repertoires were generated with immunoSEQ multiplex PCR, while TCRdb's copy carries only in-frame clones and drops some. There are roughly 26,000 clones in the sample; around 78% occur only once, and roughly 16% lies in the top ten. Antigen specificity for these receptors is unknown. The sequenced sample was CD4+ T cells from PBMCs cultured with HCoV-NL63 spike peptides, obtained before COVID-19 vaccination. All receptors derive from a human donor who had a prior SARS-CoV-2 infection. CDR3s include the opening cysteine and the closing phenylalanine or tryptophan. D genes are given only for firm matches. Not all rows give a size; the values are once, few, many and, for expanded clones, a class.

clone size: NA
D gene: NA
J gene: TRBJ1-2
V gene: TRBV25-1
CDR3 protein: CASSLIGVGYGYTF
CDR3 DNA: TGTGCCAGCAGCCTGATCGGGGTCGGCTATGGCTACACCTTC

clone size: NA
D gene: TRBD1
J gene: TRBJ2-7
V gene: TRBV19
CDR3 protein: CASSSRDRAYEQYF
CDR3 DNA: TGTGCCAGTAGTTCCCGGGACAGGGCGTACGAGCAGTACTTC

clone size: once
D gene: NA
J gene: TRBJ2-1
V gene: TRBV28
CDR3 protein: CASSSTGWNEQFF
CDR3 DNA: TGTGCCAGCAGTTCAACAGGGTGGAATGAGCAGTTCTTC

clone size: NA
D gene: NA
J gene: TRBJ1-4
V gene: TRBV14
CDR3 protein: CASSQENNEKLFF
CDR3 DNA: TGTGCCAGCAGCCAAGAGAATAATGAAAAACTGTTTTTT

clone size: NA
D gene: NA
J gene: TRBJ2-5
V gene: TRBV25-1
CDR3 protein: CASSVGSLETQYF
CDR3 DNA: TGTGCCAGCAGTGTTGGCTCGTTGGAGACCCAGTACTTC

clone size: NA
D gene: NA
J gene: TRBJ1-4
V gene: TRBV7-2
CDR3 protein: CASSFSGQILNEKLFF
CDR3 DNA: TGTGCCAGCAGCTTTTCAGGACAGATTCTTAATGAAAAACTGTTTTTT

clone size: NA
D gene: TRBD1
J gene: TRBJ1-1
V gene: TRBV5-1
CDR3 protein: CASSTDRENTEAFF
CDR3 DNA: TGCGCCAGCAGCACGGACAGGGAAAACACTGAAGCTTTCTTT

clone size: NA
D gene: NA
J gene: TRBJ2-2
V gene: TRBV5-1
CDR3 protein: CASSLEPTGELFF
CDR3 DNA: TGCGCCAGCAGCTTGGAACCTACCGGGGAGCTGTTTTTT

clone size: NA
D gene: NA
J gene: TRBJ1-4
V gene: TRBV18
CDR3 protein: CASSPGREKLFF
CDR3 DNA: TGTGCCAGCTCACCAGGGCGTGAAAAACTGTTTTTT

clone size: NA
D gene: NA
J gene: TRBJ2-2
V gene: TRBV4-1
CDR3 protein: CASSQLRSTGELFF
CDR3 DNA: TGCGCCAGCAGCCAACTCCGTTCCACCGGGGAGCTGTTTTTT

clone size: NA
D gene: NA
J gene: TRBJ2-2
V gene: TRBV7-2
CDR3 protein: CASRPGGAVGGELFF
CDR3 DNA: TGTGCCAGCAGGCCAGGAGGGGCGGTCGGCGGGGAGCTGTTTTTT

clone size: NA
D gene: NA
J gene: TRBJ2-6
V gene: TRBV19
CDR3 protein: CASSIMSARVGGANVLTF
CDR3 DNA: TGTGCCAGTAGTATAATGTCGGCCAGGGTGGGGGGGGCCAACGTCCTGACTTTC

clone size: NA
D gene: TRBD1
J gene: TRBJ1-6
V gene: TRBV18
CDR3 protein: CASSRSQGDNSPLHF
CDR3 DNA: TGTGCCAGCTCCCGCTCCCAGGGGGATAATTCACCCCTCCACTTT

clone size: NA
D gene: NA
J gene: TRBJ2-5
V gene: TRBV12-3/TRBV12-4
CDR3 protein: CASSLPRETQYF
CDR3 DNA: TGTGCCAGCAGTCTTCCGAGGGAGACCCAGTACTTC

clone size: NA
D gene: NA
J gene: TRBJ1-1
V gene: TRBV6-5
CDR3 protein: CASSYWDDSEAFF
CDR3 DNA: TGTGCCAGCAGTTACTGGGACGACTCTGAAGCTTTCTTT

clone size: NA
D gene: NA
J gene: TRBJ2-7
V gene: TRBV12-3/TRBV12-4
CDR3 protein: CASTPGGRYEQYF
CDR3 DNA: TGTGCCAGCACTCCCGGGGGCCGGTACGAGCAGTACTTC

clone size: NA
D gene: NA
J gene: TRBJ2-2
V gene: TRBV7-9
CDR3 protein: CASRARTTLGELFF
CDR3 DNA: TGTGCCAGCAGGGCAAGGACTACTCTGGGGGAGCTGTTTTTT

clone size: NA
D gene: NA
J gene: TRBJ1-2
V gene: TRBV18
CDR3 protein: CASSLQGANYGYTF
CDR3 DNA: TGTGCCAGCTCACTGCAGGGCGCTAACTATGGCTACACCTTC

clone size: NA
D gene: NA
J gene: TRBJ1-1
V gene: TRBV7-2
CDR3 protein: CASSLVSYTEAFF
CDR3 DNA: TGTGCCAGCAGCTTAGTTTCGTACACTGAAGCTTTCTTT

clone size: NA
D gene: NA
J gene: TRBJ2-2
V gene: TRBV7-9
CDR3 protein: CASSRGTTGELFF
CDR3 DNA: TGTGCCAGCAGCCGTGGAACCACCGGGGAGCTGTTTTTT

clone size: NA
D gene: NA
J gene: TRBJ1-4
V gene: TRBV6-5
CDR3 protein: CASSYGGRGEKLFF
CDR3 DNA: TGTGCCAGCAGTTACGGGGGGAGGGGTGAAAAACTGTTTTTT

clone size: once
D gene: TRBD2
J gene: TRBJ2-3
V gene: TRBV6-1
CDR3 protein: CASSERAGAPDTQYF
CDR3 DNA: TGTGCCAGCAGTGAACGAGCGGGAGCTCCAGATACGCAGTATTTT

clone size: NA
D gene: NA
J gene: TRBJ2-3
V gene: TRBV7-3
CDR3 protein: CASSANPRDTQYF
CDR3 DNA: TGTGCCAGCAGCGCAAACCCCCGAGATACGCAGTATTTT

clone size: few
D gene: NA
J gene: TRBJ2-2
V gene: TRBV27
CDR3 protein: CASSPTRAPGELFF
CDR3 DNA: TGTGCCAGCAGTCCCACCCGAGCACCCGGGGAGCTGTTTTTT

clone size: NA
D gene: NA
J gene: TRBJ1-3
V gene: TRBV6-1
CDR3 protein: CASSEGHAGNTIYF
CDR3 DNA: TGTGCCAGCAGTGAAGGGCACGCTGGAAACACCATATATTTT

clone size: NA
D gene: TRBD1
J gene: TRBJ2-1
V gene: TRBV4-1
CDR3 protein: CASSPRYGTGVYNEQFF
CDR3 DNA: TGCGCCAGCAGCCCACGGTACGGGACAGGGGTCTACAATGAGCAGTTCTTC

clone size: NA
D gene: NA
J gene: TRBJ2-3
V gene: TRBV19
CDR3 protein: CASHTLGSTDTQYF
CDR3 DNA: TGTGCCAGTCATACCCTGGGAAGCACAGATACGCAGTATTTT

clone size: NA
D gene: TRBD1
J gene: TRBJ1-6
V gene: TRBV27
CDR3 protein: CASSLSDRPKSPLHF
CDR3 DNA: TGTGCCAGCAGTTTATCGGACAGGCCCAAGTCACCCCTCCACTTT

clone size: NA
D gene: TRBD2
J gene: TRBJ2-2
V gene: TRBV19
CDR3 protein: CASSRLAGIAGELFF
CDR3 DNA: TGTGCCAGTAGTCGACTAGCGGGAATAGCCGGGGAGCTGTTTTTT

clone size: once
D gene: TRBD2
J gene: TRBJ2-1
V gene: TRBV11-3
CDR3 protein: CASSPGASSGSYNEQFF
CDR3 DNA: TGTGCCAGCAGCCCTGGGGCGTCTAGCGGTTCCTACAATGAGCAGTTCTTC

clone size: NA
D gene: NA
J gene: TRBJ2-5
V gene: TRBV7-7
CDR3 protein: CASSSGLGETQYF
CDR3 DNA: TGTGCTAGCAGCTCAGGGCTGGGAGAGACCCAGTACTTC

clone size: NA
D gene: NA
J gene: TRBJ2-2
V gene: TRBV4-2
CDR3 protein: CASSQIGLWTGELFF
CDR3 DNA: TGTGCCAGCAGCCAAATCGGGCTCTGGACCGGGGAGCTGTTTTTT

clone size: NA
D gene: NA
J gene: TRBJ2-7
V gene: TRBV6-5
CDR3 protein: CASKAFWGSSYEQYF
CDR3 DNA: TGTGCCAGCAAAGCATTCTGGGGGAGCTCCTACGAGCAGTACTTC

clone size: once
D gene: TRBD1
J gene: TRBJ1-5
V gene: TRBV15
CDR3 protein: CATSSGRDSDSNQPQHF
CDR3 DNA: TGTGCCACCAGCAGTGGTAGGGACAGCGATAGCAATCAGCCCCAGCATTTT

clone size: NA
D gene: NA
J gene: TRBJ2-7
V gene: TRBV7-2
CDR3 protein: CASSLGRAELQYF
CDR3 DNA: TGTGCCAGCAGCTTAGGCCGGGCTGAGTTGCAGTACTTC

clone size: NA
D gene: NA
J gene: TRBJ1-2
V gene: TRBV5-1
CDR3 protein: CASSSTDNGYTF
CDR3 DNA: TGCGCCAGCAGCTCAACGGATAATGGCTACACCTTC

clone size: NA
D gene: NA
J gene: TRBJ1-2
V gene: TRBV7-9
CDR3 protein: CASSWDNYGYTF
CDR3 DNA: TGTGCCAGCAGTTGGGATAACTATGGCTACACCTTC

clone size: few
D gene: TRBD2
J gene: TRBJ2-2
V gene: TRBV7-3
CDR3 protein: CASSFSGGTGELFF
CDR3 DNA: TGTGCCAGCAGCTTCTCGGGGGGCACCGGGGAGCTGTTTTTT

clone size: NA
D gene: NA
J gene: TRBJ2-7
V gene: TRBV7-3
CDR3 protein: CASSPNWGREQYF
CDR3 DNA: TGTGCCAGCAGCCCTAACTGGGGGAGGGAGCAGTACTTC

clone size: NA
D gene: NA
J gene: TRBJ1-2
V gene: TRBV4-1
CDR3 protein: CASSQSWGYGYTF
CDR3 DNA: TGCGCCAGCAGCCAATCATGGGGCTATGGCTACACCTTC

clone size: NA
D gene: NA
J gene: TRBJ2-1
V gene: TRBV15
CDR3 protein: CATSRDSLHEQFF
CDR3 DNA: TGTGCCACCAGCAGGGACAGTCTCCATGAGCAGTTCTTC

clone size: NA
D gene: NA
J gene: TRBJ2-7
V gene: TRBV11-3
CDR3 protein: CASSPPSAPYEQYF
CDR3 DNA: TGTGCCAGCAGCCCCCCGTCGGCCCCCTACGAGCAGTACTTC

clone size: NA
D gene: NA
J gene: TRBJ2-7
V gene: TRBV11-2
CDR3 protein: CASSSPRGRVYEQYF
CDR3 DNA: TGTGCCAGCAGCTCCCCTAGGGGCAGGGTCTACGAGCAGTACTTC

clone size: NA
D gene: TRBD2
J gene: TRBJ2-1
V gene: TRBV13
CDR3 protein: CASSSPLAGNEQFF
CDR3 DNA: TGTGCCAGCAGCTCTCCGCTAGCGGGGAATGAGCAGTTCTTC

clone size: NA
D gene: NA
J gene: TRBJ2-2
V gene: TRBV7-3
CDR3 protein: CASSKGRTGELFF
CDR3 DNA: TGTGCCAGCAGCAAAGGCAGGACCGGGGAGCTGTTTTTT

clone size: NA
D gene: NA
J gene: TRBJ2-5
V gene: TRBV5-1
CDR3 protein: CASSLVAGPQETQYF
CDR3 DNA: TGCGCCAGCAGCTTGGTGGCCGGACCCCAAGAGACCCAGTACTTC

clone size: NA
D gene: TRBD2
J gene: TRBJ2-3
V gene: TRBV7-3
CDR3 protein: CASSLLAGGSPATQYF
CDR3 DNA: TGTGCCAGCAGCTTACTCGCGGGGGGATCCCCAGCTACGCAGTATTTT

clone size: NA
D gene: NA
J gene: TRBJ2-3
V gene: TRBV9
CDR3 protein: CASSEGGWGQSTDTQYF
CDR3 DNA: TGTGCCAGCAGCGAGGGGGGATGGGGACAGAGCACAGATACGCAGTATTTT

clone size: NA
D gene: NA
J gene: TRBJ2-1
V gene: TRBV3-1/TRBV3-2
CDR3 protein: CASSLQRIYNEQFF
CDR3 DNA: TGTGCCAGCAGCCTACAGCGAATATACAATGAGCAGTTCTTC

clone size: NA
D gene: TRBD2
J gene: TRBJ2-1
V gene: TRBV4-3
CDR3 protein: CASSPALAGEGNEQFF
CDR3 DNA: TGCGCCAGCAGCCCAGCTCTAGCGGGAGAGGGTAATGAGCAGTTCTTC

clone size: NA
D gene: NA
J gene: TRBJ1-1
V gene: TRBV3-1/TRBV3-2
CDR3 protein: CASSSWPLNTEAFF
CDR3 DNA: TGTGCCAGCAGCAGCTGGCCCCTGAACACTGAAGCTTTCTTT

clone size: NA
D gene: NA
J gene: TRBJ2-7
V gene: TRBV4-1
CDR3 protein: CASSQGSYGPPGEQYF
CDR3 DNA: TGCGCCAGCAGCCAAGGTTCGTATGGCCCCCCAGGGGAGCAGTACTTC

clone size: NA
D gene: TRBD2
J gene: TRBJ2-1
V gene: TRBV28
CDR3 protein: CASSLIGGRANEQFF
CDR3 DNA: TGTGCCAGCAGTTTAATCGGTGGGAGGGCCAATGAGCAGTTCTTC

clone size: few
D gene: NA
J gene: TRBJ1-3
V gene: TRBV6-5
CDR3 protein: CASSRLDGNTIYF
CDR3 DNA: TGTGCCAGCAGCCGTCTGGACGGAAACACCATATATTTT

clone size: medium-sized
D gene: NA
J gene: TRBJ2-1
V gene: TRBV19
CDR3 protein: CASSPTQTNSYNEQFF
CDR3 DNA: TGTGCCAGTAGTCCGACCCAGACCAACTCCTACAATGAGCAGTTCTTC